This passage covers 25 T cell receptor beta chains from one sample sequenced in a study of T cell responses to AZD1222 COVID-19 vaccine (dated by TCRdb to the early 2020s). The sample's time point label, in plain terms: baseline before first vaccination. Library creation used the immunoSEQ multiplex PCR assay. TCRdb re-hosts the immuneACCESS table, in-frame sequences only. Its copies lack some clones; in the studies checked, an unresolved V gene accounts for under half of them, and the cause for the rest is not known. In this sample the table shows 110,000 to 150,000 clones, roughly 92% of which occur a single time. The ten largest account for less than 4.5% of the sample. The sample in question was peripheral blood, obtained on day 0 of AZD1222 vaccination. The receptors shown here come from an adult in good health.

CDR3 nucleotides: TGTGCCAGCAGCTTAGATCTGAATGAAAAACTGTTTTTT. Protein product: CASSLDLNEKLFF. V is TRBV11-2 and J is TRBJ1-4; no clear D gene. V lost 0 bases to trimming and J lost 5 bases, with 4 bases between them. The V gene's germline CDR1 is SGHAT and CDR2 FQNNGV. The CDR3 is 13 residues long.

This chain links TRBV10-1 with TRBJ2-7; D is unresolved. The V gene's germline CDR1 is WNHNN and CDR2 SYGVQD (reference sequence). The germline V and J ends were trimmed by 11 bases and 5 bases, with 13 bases remaining between them. The CDR3 contains 11 residues. For the CDR3, the DNA is TGCGCCGAACGGCTCCGGGACGAGCAGTACTTC. Protein product: CAERLRDEQYF.

V and J are TRBV21-1 and TRBJ2-2; the D segment call TRBD1 is taken from the table without a DNA check. TRBV21-1 is marked as a pseudogene. The CDR3 runs 18 residues. CDR3: CARPTLDVYRANTGELFF. The CDR3 coding sequence is TGTGCCAGACCGACCTTAGACGTTTACAGGGCGAACACCGGGGAGCTGTTTTTT.

This chain links TRBV28 with TRBJ2-7; the D is unclear. CDR1 and CDR2 from the germline V gene are MDHEN and SYDVKM. Trimming took 11 bases from V and 0 from J, leaving 17 bases between them. The CDR3 totals 14 residues. DNA of the CDR3: TGTGCCTCCTTGGAGAGTTCTTACTCCTACGAGCAGTACTTC. Protein product: CASLESSYSYEQYF.

The chain recombines TRBV7-2 with TRBJ1-2, with 9 bases matching TRBD1. With 5 bases clipped from V and 5 bases from J, the junction kept 3 bases outside the gene matches. The CDR3 runs 13 residues. CDR1 and CDR2 from the germline V gene are SGHTA and FQGNSA. The CDR3 DNA is TGTGCCAGCAGCCGGGACAGGGTATATGGCTACACCTTC. It yields the protein CASSRDRVYGYTF.

This clone appeared once. This chain uses TRBV4-1 with TRBJ2-3; D could derive from TRBD1 or TRBD2 (5 bases each). Germline V CDR1 and CDR2: MGHRA, YSYEKL. The CDR3 sequence is 15 residues long. Trimming removed 4 bases at V and 5 bases at J, with 16 bases between. CDR3 bases: TGCGCCAGCAGCCCCGGGGAAGGGGCCCGAGATACGCAGTATTTT. It translates to CASSPGEGARDTQYF.

This clone was found a few times. The genes are TRBV19 and TRBJ1-4; a possible D gene is TRBD1 (5 bases). The V gene lost 3 bases and the J gene lost 7 bases, with 18 bases spanning the gap. Germline V gene data show CDR1 as LNHDA and CDR2 as SQIVND (reference sequence). The CDR3 totals 16 residues. The CDR3 nucleotides read TGTGCCAGTAGTATGGGCGGGAGAAGACAGTTTGAAAAACTGTTTTTT. It is translated as CASSMGGRRQFEKLFF.

V is TRBV9 and J is TRBJ2-1; possibly TRBD1 for D (5 bases). The CDR3 has 13 amino acids. Per germline, CDR1 SGDLS and CDR2 YYNGEE. The V gene lost 4 bases and the J gene lost 7 bases, with 12 bases spanning the gap. In DNA, the CDR3 is TGTGCCAGCAGCCCACAGGTGGGGAATGAGCAGTTCTTC. Amino acid sequence: CASSPQVGNEQFF.

The chain links TRBV2 to TRBJ2-7, with D maybe TRBD1 (6 bases). The germline V gene has CDR1 SNHLY and CDR2 FYNNEI. The CDR3 consists of 12 residues. Trimming stripped 6 bases from V and 6 bases from J, with 12 bases between. Here the CDR3 DNA reads TGTGCCAGCAGGGTCAGGGGTGGCGAGCAGTACTTC. Translation gives CASRVRGGEQYF.

The V and J genes are TRBV5-4 and TRBJ2-1; D gene ambiguous. CDR1 is SGHNT and CDR2 is YYREEE in the germline V gene (reference sequence). The V end lost 0 bases, the J end lost 9 bases, and 4 bases lay between the germline ends. This CDR3 spans 11 amino acids. The CDR3 region is CASSLVAEQFF. The CDR3 bases are TGTGCCAGCAGCTTGGTGGCTGAGCAGTTCTTC.

This clone was detected a few times. The rearrangement joins TRBV6-1 to TRBJ2-7; possible D gene TRBD2, 6 bases. Trimming cost V 2 bases and J 2 bases, with 13 bases left between them. Germline assignment: CDR1 MNHNS and CDR2 SASEGT. The CDR3 runs 15 residues. The CDR3 bases are TGTGCCAGCAGTGAATCGAGGGGACTTCCCTACGAGCAGTACTTC. Protein: CASSESRGLPYEQYF.

V is TRBV5-1 and J is TRBJ2-7; the match to TRBD1 covers 9 bases. CDR1 and CDR2 (germline): SGHRS, YFSETQ. The CDR3 is 13 residues long. The J segment lost 3 bases and the V segment lost 5 bases, leaving 3 bases of the junction unmatched. The CDR3 loop reads CASRGTGNYEQYF. The CDR3 nucleotides read TGCGCCAGCAGAGGGACAGGGAACTACGAGCAGTACTTC.

The rearrangement uses TRBV19 and TRBJ2-3; maybe TRBD2 (6 bases). Trimming took off 5 bases at V and 1 base at J, with 13 bases between the two ends. The CDR3 runs to 15 residues. From germline, CDR1 is LNHDA and CDR2 SQIVND (reference sequence). CDR3 in DNA: TGTGCCAGTAGTCAGGGAGCGGGCCGCACAGATACGCAGTATTTT. Protein: CASSQGAGRTDTQYF.

This chain connects TRBV12-3 or TRBV12-4 to TRBJ2-4; TRBD2 is a possible D gene (7 bases). The length of the CDR3 is 13 residues. Between the trimmed V and J ends, which lost 6 bases and 9 bases, there was a span of 15 bases. CDR3 sequence (DNA): TGTGCCAGCAGAAGGGGGGGACTACCCATTCAGTACTTC. It is translated as CASRRGGLPIQYF.

The V and J genes are TRBV27 and TRBJ2-1; D remains unclear. CDR1 and CDR2 from the germline V gene are MNHEY and SMNVEV (reference sequence). The CDR3 contains 14 residues. Trimming left V 6 bases short and J 8 bases short, with 17 bases between. Here the CDR3 DNA reads TGTGCCAGCAGACGGAGTAACCCGTGGGATGAGCAGTTCTTC. It specifies CASRRSNPWDEQFF.

J is TRBJ2-5 and V is TRBV3-1 (or the pseudogene TRBV3-2); D not certain. CDR3 length: 16 amino acids. The V end lost 7 bases, the J end lost 2 bases, and 20 bases lay between the germline ends. CDR1 LGHDT and CDR2 YNNKEL come from the germline V gene (reference sequence). DNA of the CDR3: TGTGCCAGCACCCTCTCTCATCGGTGGGAACAAGAGACCCAGTACTTC. This sequence encodes CASTLSHRWEQETQYF.

The rearrangement links TRBV30 to TRBJ2-7; D might be TRBD2 (5 bases). Germline assignment: CDR1 GTSNPN and CDR2 SVGIG (reference sequence). Trimming shortened V by 3 bases and J by 4 bases, and 10 bases separated the two germline ends. CDR3 length equals 12 residues. CDR3 residues: CAWSGKVYEQYF. For the CDR3, the DNA is TGTGCCTGGAGCGGGAAAGTTTACGAGCAGTACTTC.

The chain carries TRBV6-6 and TRBJ2-7; D unclear. CDR3 size: 12 residues. Trimming pared 5 bases from V and 5 bases from J, leaving 10 bases between. The germline V gene has CDR1 MNHNY and CDR2 SVGAGI (reference sequence). The CDR3 region is CASSLRYHEQYF. The CDR3 bases are TGTGCCAGCAGTCTTCGTTACCACGAGCAGTACTTC.

The chain uses TRBV15 and TRBJ1-4; D may be TRBD1 (5 bases). V lost 3 bases and J 4 bases, leaving 6 bases between the germline ends. The V gene's germline CDR1 is LNHNV and CDR2 YYDKDF (reference sequence). The length of the CDR3 is 13 residues. The CDR3 DNA is TGTGCCACCAGCAGGGGGGTTAATGAAAAACTGTTTTTT. Its protein is CATSRGVNEKLFF. The complete variable domain, with remaining parts taken from reference TRBV15 and TRBJ1-4, reads DAMVIQNPRYQVTQFGKPVTLSCSQTLNHNVMYWYQQKSSQAPKLLFHYYDKDFNNEADTPDNFQSRRPNTSFCFLDIRSPGLGDTAMYLCATSRGVNEKLFFGSGTQLSVL.

This chain uses TRBV9 with TRBJ2-5; 8 bases match TRBD2. The CDR3 contains 15 residues. Trimming took 2 bases from V and 5 from J; bases not matched to a gene: 8. The germline V gene has CDR1 SGDLS and CDR2 YYNGEE. DNA for the CDR3: TGTGCCAGCAGCGTCCCGGGAGGGGAACGGGAGACCCAGTACTTC. Amino acids: CASSVPGGERETQYF. Complete variable domain (other parts from reference TRBV9 and TRBJ2-5): DSGVTQTPKHLITATGQRVTLRCSPRSGDLSVYWYQQSLDQGLQFLIQYYNGEERAKGNILERFSAQQFPDLHSELNLSSLELGDSALYFCASSVPGGERETQYFGPGTRLLVL.

The chain recombines TRBV27 with TRBJ1-6, with 10 bases aligning to TRBD1. Germline V gene data show CDR1 as MNHEY and CDR2 as SMNVEV (reference sequence). This CDR3 region has 16 residues. The trim removed 4 bases at V and 6 bases at J, leaving 6 bases unmatched. The CDR3 here is CASSYSGTGVNSPLHF. CDR3 bases: TGTGCCAGCAGTTATTCCGGGACAGGGGTTAATTCACCCCTCCACTTT.

J is TRBJ1-4 and V is TRBV30; D might be TRBD1 (5 bases). Germline CDR1 and CDR2: GTSNPN and SVGIG (reference sequence). This CDR3 has 15 amino acids. V shed 5 bases and J shed 0 bases, with 13 bases lying between them. The CDR3 spells CAWETPGPTNEKLFF. The CDR3 bases are TGTGCCTGGGAAACCCCAGGGCCAACTAATGAAAAACTGTTTTTT.

This clone showed up just once. V gene TRBV5-4 combines with J gene TRBJ2-3, with D possibly being TRBD2 (5 bases). The CDR3 is 15 residues long. Germline lookup yields CDR1 SGHNT and CDR2 YYREEE (reference sequence). V gave up 4 bases and J gave up 3 bases, with 15 bases separating them. The CDR3 nucleotides are TGTGCCAGCAGCCCCGAGACGGGAAGGACAGATACGCAGTATTTT. Its translation is CASSPETGRTDTQYF.

The chain couples TRBV30 to TRBJ1-1; 10 nucleotides align to TRBD1. The CDR3 covers 14 residues. Germline CDR1 GTSNPN, CDR2 SVGIG (reference sequence). After removal of 1 base from V and 2 bases from J, the junction contained 1 base not matched to a gene. The CDR3 sequence is CAWSGDRGNTEAFF. CDR3 nucleotides: TGTGCCTGGAGTGGGGACAGGGGAAACACTGAAGCTTTCTTT.

This sequence joins TRBV19 and TRBJ2-5; 7 positions match TRBD1. CDR1 and CDR2 from the germline V gene are LNHDA and SQIVND (reference sequence). CDR3 length: 15 amino acids. With 3 bases clipped from V and 5 bases from J, the junction kept 9 bases outside the gene matches. The CDR3, as DNA: TGTGCCAGTAGTATTCATCGACAGGGCGCGGAGACCCAGTACTTC. Residues: CASSIHRQGAETQYF. Full variable domain (rest looked up from reference TRBV19 and TRBJ2-5): DGGITQSPKYLFRKEGQNVTLSCEQNLNHDAMYWYRQDPGQGLRLIYYSQIVNDFQKGDIAEGYSVSREKKESFPLTVTSAQKNPTAFYLCASSIHRQGAETQYFGPGTRLLVL.